These T cell receptor beta chains were read from a single sample in a study of monozygotic twins with inflammatory bowel disease. TCRdb reprocessed the 5' RACE reads, keeping one entry per CDR3 protein, no DNA. The ten most abundant clones cover over 5% of a sample with fewer than 400,000 distinct CDR3 sequences. Specimen: blood. The receptors stem from a human donor with ulcerative colitis or Crohn's disease, or a healthy co-twin of an affected twin (not recorded which). Each CDR3 is given with its conserved first and last residue.

J gene,V gene,CDR3 protein
TRBJ2-2,TRBV28,CASKTGAYTGELFF
TRBJ2-3,TRBV10-3,CAISESKAGNADTQYF
TRBJ2-2,TRBV18,CASSQTVLQGTGELFF
TRBJ2-7,TRBV28,CASYGSLGAELSYEQYF
TRBJ2-7,TRBV21-1,CASSRTTETPTYEQYF
TRBJ1-5,TRBV7-9,CASSSAGGTSNQPQHF
TRBJ1-5,TRBV20-1,CSARDAVGGSNQPQHF
TRBJ1-6,TRBV5-1,CASSSSGGSPLHF
TRBJ2-1,TRBV30,CAWLGQGLSYNEQFF
TRBJ2-2,TRBV12-2,CASRTWTDKNTGELFF
TRBJ2-7,TRBV11-1,CASSPTPTGSSYEQYF
TRBJ2-5,TRBV20-1,CSARGGGVETQYF
TRBJ2-5,TRBV6-5,CASSYLTSGGETQYF
TRBJ2-7,TRBV24-1,CATSDPGRGTYEQYF
TRBJ1-1,TRBV29-1,CSVLSMAEAFF
TRBJ2-7,TRBV6-5,CASRRIPTWEQYF
TRBJ2-7,TRBV4-3,CASSRDRNYEQYF
TRBJ2-6,TRBV27,CTSFRRDRDLCGANVLTF
TRBJ1-3,TRBV3-1,CASSQRTLGYWSGNTIYF
TRBJ2-2,TRBV29-1,CSVEGVPLGELFF
TRBJ1-2,TRBV5-1,CASSKIGTENNYGYTF
TRBJ2-1,TRBV7-9,CASSLRSGGHEQFF
TRBJ2-2,TRBV6-1,CASSPLGTNTGELFF
TRBJ2-5,TRBV11-2,CASSFPRIQASGETQHF
TRBJ2-1,TRBV5-1,CASSLRLGGEQFF
TRBJ1-2,TRBV5-1,CASSLASTGNGYTF
TRBJ1-4,TRBV5-1,CASSPPGGPKEKLFF
TRBJ2-2,TRBV3-1,CASSQVVSASGGNTGELFF
TRBJ2-1,TRBV19,CASTKTEILGNEQFF
TRBJ1-5,TRBV7-2,CASSYDRAGNQPQHF